The clone carrying this T cell receptor beta chain was found many times. There were TCR beta CDR3 regions amplified from RNA transcripts. The HTBI set primed first-round TCR CDR3 RT-PCR. TCRdb analysed the multiplex PCR reads with MiXCR anew, one entry per CDR3 protein. Of around 280,000 distinct CDR3 sequences in the sample, approximately 13% are singletons; the top ten hold 6.5% to 10%. Absence of ophthalmopathy progression within 18 months defined stable Graves' hyperthyroidism. The data derive from a study of T cells in Graves' hyperthyroidism and ophthalmopathy. This TCR was recovered from a woman aged 40 to 50 with Graves' hyperthyroidism. The sequenced sample was blood.

The DNA for the CDR3 is TGCAGTGCTCTCTGGACTAGCGGTTTCTCCTACGAGCAGTACTTC. Amino acids: CSALWTSGFSYEQYF. The rearrangement links TRBV20-1 to TRBJ2-7; 10 bases line up with TRBD2. J was trimmed by 0 bases and V by 5 bases; bases with no gene match: 7. The CDR3 spans 15 residues. The germline CDR1 and CDR2 sequences are DFQATT and SNEGSKA (reference sequence).